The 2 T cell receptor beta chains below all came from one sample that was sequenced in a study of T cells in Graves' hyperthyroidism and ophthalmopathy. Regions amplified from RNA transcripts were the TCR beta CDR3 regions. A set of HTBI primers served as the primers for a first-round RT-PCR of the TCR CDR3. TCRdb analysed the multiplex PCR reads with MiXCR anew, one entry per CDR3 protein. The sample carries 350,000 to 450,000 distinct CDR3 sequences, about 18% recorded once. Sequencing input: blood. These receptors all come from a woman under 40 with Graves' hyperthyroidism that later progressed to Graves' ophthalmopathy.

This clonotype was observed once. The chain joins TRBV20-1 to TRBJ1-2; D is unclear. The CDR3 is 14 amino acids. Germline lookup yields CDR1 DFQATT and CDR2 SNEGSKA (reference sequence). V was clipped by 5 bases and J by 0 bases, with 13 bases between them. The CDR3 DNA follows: TGCAGTGCTCATAACACGGGATCTAACTATGGCTACACCTTC. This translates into CSAHNTGSNYGYTF.

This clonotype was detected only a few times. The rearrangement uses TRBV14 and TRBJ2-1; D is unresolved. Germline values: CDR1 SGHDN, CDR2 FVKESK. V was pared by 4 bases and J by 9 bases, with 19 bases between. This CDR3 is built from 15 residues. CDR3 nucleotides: TGTGCCAGCAGCCCTAGAAGCCCTTTCATTGGTGAGCAGTTCTTC. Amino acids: CASSPRSPFIGEQFF.